This TCR beta chain was recorded in a study of tumor-infiltrating lymphocytes in primary liver carcinoma. In the study overall: With diameters of roughly 4.2 to 10 cm, tumors were stage T1-T3 N0M0.

Making TCR beta cDNA involved approximately 530 ng total RNA and a constant-region primer. Three nested multiplex PCR rounds, a slightly modified ARM-PCR method, built the TCR beta libraries. Researchers ran the first two PCR rounds for roughly 10 cycles each with TRBV1-TRBV30 forward primers and a C-beta reverse primer. TCRdb itself ran the multiplex PCR reads through MiXCR, one entry per CDR3 protein. The sample records 80,000 to 100,000 distinct CDR3 sequences, around 68% being singletons. General study points: Tumor-blood pairs (like tumor-adjacent pairs) overlapped less than tumor region pairs did.

This clonotype was found a few times. What it recognizes is unknown. From around 18-30 mg of unsorted bulk tissue, DNA and RNA were co-extracted together. Resection treated the patients' primary liver carcinoma. Infection with HBV was chronic in patients; they were treatment-naive. CDR3 length: 15 residues. Germline-derived CDR1 and CDR2 are SGHAT and FQNNGV. J gave up 6 bases and V 9 bases, and 11 bases lay outside the gene matches. The clonotype originates from a man between 35 and 55 years old with primary liver carcinoma and hepatitis B virus infection. Sequenced sample: tumor-adjacent normal liver tissue. The chain uses TRBV11-2 and TRBJ1-6, with 7 bases identical to TRBD1. CDR3 residues: CASGLDRGLNSPLHF. Written as DNA, the CDR3 is TGTGCCAGTGGCTTAGATAGGGGGCTTAATTCACCCCTCCACTTT.